The 19 T cell receptor beta chains presented below share a single source sample, sequenced in a study of T cells after yellow fever vaccination. TCRdb analysed the 5' RACE reads with MiXCR anew, one entry per CDR3 protein. Seen here are hundreds of thousands of distinct CDR3 sequences, about 14% observed once, and the top ten hold around an eighth. Sequences were derived from PBMCs, sampled on the day of the yellow fever booster vaccination. Receptors were obtained from a man in his thirties or forties who received the YFV17D yellow fever vaccine.

The chain carries TRBV5-1 and TRBJ2-3, with 8 bases matching TRBD2. CDR1 and CDR2 (germline): SGHRS, YFSETQ. The CDR3 is made up of 16 amino acids. V gave up 4 bases and J gave up 2 bases; unmatched junction bases: 9. The CDR3 protein is CASSPGVAGYTDTQYF. CDR3 DNA: TGCGCCAGCAGCCCGGGAGTAGCGGGATACACAGATACGCAGTATTTT.

V gene TRBV29-1 combines with J gene TRBJ2-5, with unresolved D. The CDR3 has 12 residues. Per germline, CDR1 SQVTM and CDR2 ANQGSEA. The V and J ends lost 7 bases and 1 base respectively, with 10 bases between them. The CDR3 loop is CSALRGQETQYF. In DNA form, the CDR3 reads TGCAGCGCGCTCCGAGGCCAAGAGACCCAGTACTTC.

The sample holds a few counts of this clonotype. The chain recombines TRBV7-2 with TRBJ2-3; D is uncertain. The CDR3 is 16 amino acids. V lost 2 bases and J 0 bases, leaving 12 bases between the germline ends. Germline CDR1 and CDR2: SGHTA and FQGNSA. The CDR3 is CASSLLSVTSTDTQYF. DNA for the CDR3: TGTGCCAGCAGCTTACTATCAGTAACTAGCACAGATACGCAGTATTTT.

This clonotype appeared a few times. The rearrangement joins TRBV5-1 to TRBJ2-1; TRBD2 matches 9 bases. CDR3 length: 15 amino acids. With 7 bases clipped from V and 5 bases from J, the junction kept 10 bases outside the gene matches. CDR1 and CDR2 from the germline V gene are SGHRS and YFSETQ. CDR3 residues: CASGYLAGSNNEQFF. As DNA, the CDR3 is TGCGCCAGCGGATACCTAGCGGGAAGTAACAATGAGCAGTTCTTC.

In this sample, this clonotype turned up a few times. This chain links TRBV7-3 with TRBJ2-1; 10 bases fit TRBD2. The V and J ends lost 5 bases and 5 bases, in that order; junction bases with no gene match: 12. The germline V gene has CDR1 SGHTA and CDR2 FQGTGA. This CDR3 spans 17 amino acids. CDR3 residues: CASSPQGLAFRNNEQFF. CDR3 sequence (DNA): TGTGCCAGCAGCCCACAGGGACTAGCGTTCAGGAACAATGAGCAGTTCTTC.

This chain joins TRBV29-1 and TRBJ2-5; TRBD1 aligns across 8 bases. The length of the CDR3 is 11 residues. After removal of 6 bases from V and 7 bases from J, the junction contained 4 bases not matched to a gene. Looked up from germline, CDR1 is SQVTM and CDR2 is ANQGSEA. The CDR3 DNA sequence: TGCAGCGTCGGACAGGGTGGGACCCAGTACTTC. Protein: CSVGQGGTQYF.

This clonotype was seen only a few times. The V gene is TRBV29-1, the J gene TRBJ2-3, with 9 bases lining up with TRBD2. This CDR3 region has 14 residues. Germline loops: CDR1 SQVTM, CDR2 ANQGSEA. J was trimmed by 4 bases and V by 8 bases; bases with no gene match: 10. In nucleotides, the CDR3 is TGCAGCCAGATAGCGGGAGAAGGCCCAGATACGCAGTATTTT. This gives the protein CSQIAGEGPDTQYF.

The chain combines TRBV29-1 with TRBJ2-4, with 8 bases identical to TRBD2. Losses at the gene ends were 4 bases for V and 7 bases for J; bases not matched to a gene: 6. This CDR3 has 13 amino acids. Per germline, CDR1 SQVTM and CDR2 ANQGSEA. CDR3 sequence (DNA): TGCAGCGTTGGGAGCGGGAGTGGGAACATTCAGTACTTC. Protein sequence: CSVGSGSGNIQYF.

V gene TRBV28 combines with J gene TRBJ2-7; D is possibly TRBD2 (6 bases). V was shortened by 7 bases and J by 4 bases, with 17 bases between the two germline ends. Per germline, CDR1 MDHEN and CDR2 SYDVKM. The CDR3 runs to 14 residues. CDR3 in amino acids: CASNAPGVGYEQYF. The CDR3 DNA follows: TGTGCCAGCAACGCGCCGGGGGTAGGGTACGAGCAGTACTTC. Full variable domain (remainder filled in from reference TRBV28 and TRBJ2-7): DVKVTQSSRYLVKRTGEKVFLECVQDMDHENMFWYRQDPGLGLRLIYFSYDVKMKEKGDIPEGYSVSREKKERFSLILESASTNQTSMYLCASNAPGVGYEQYFGPGTRLTVT.

This clonotype was counted only a few times. V usage is TRBV12-3 or TRBV12-4 and J usage is TRBJ2-7; 9 bases fit TRBD1. The CDR3 covers 16 residues. V lost 5 bases and J lost 6; bases outside the gene matches: 14. The CDR3 loop reads CASSNGDRAPLSEQYF. In nucleotides, the CDR3 is TGTGCCAGCAGTAATGGGGACAGGGCTCCCCTAAGCGAGCAGTACTTC.

The chain employs TRBV20-1 and TRBJ2-7, with D tentatively TRBD1 or TRBD2 (5 bases each). Trimming left V 5 bases short and J 1 base short, with 15 bases between. This CDR3 region has 14 residues. Germline V CDR1 and CDR2: DFQATT, SNEGSKA (reference sequence). The CDR3 nucleotides are TGCAGTGCTGAAGACTGGGACCCTTCCTACGAGCAGTACTTC. This codes for CSAEDWDPSYEQYF.

There are a few counts of this clonotype. The V gene is TRBV7-2, the J gene TRBJ2-3; perhaps TRBD1 as D (6 bases). This CDR3 region has 15 residues. The V gene lost 1 base and the J gene lost 3 bases, with 11 bases spanning the gap. CDR1 SGHTA and CDR2 FQGNSA come from the germline V gene. The CDR3 nucleotides read TGTGCCAGCAGCTTAGTGGGAAGGGGGACAGATACGCAGTATTTT. As protein: CASSLVGRGTDTQYF.

V is TRBV20-1 and J is TRBJ1-3, with D uncertain. The CDR3 has 14 amino acids. The germline CDR1 and CDR2 sequences are DFQATT and SNEGSKA (reference sequence). V dropped 6 bases and J dropped 0 bases, with 12 bases sitting between them. The DNA of the CDR3 is TGCAGTGCCTCCCCCGTGCGCTCTGGAAACACCATATATTTT. This sequence encodes CSASPVRSGNTIYF.

This clonotype was recorded a few times. The J gene is TRBJ2-5, the V gene TRBV7-9, with D perhaps given as TRBD1 or TRBD2 (5 bases each). The CDR3 extends over 16 amino acids. V was shortened by 5 bases and J by 4 bases, with 20 bases between the two germline ends. Germline assignment: CDR1 SEHNR and CDR2 FQNEAQ (reference sequence). CDR3 protein: CASSPTGRGDGETQYF. CDR3 DNA sequence: TGTGCCAGCAGCCCAACGGGTAGGGGAGATGGAGAGACCCAGTACTTC.

Only a few counts were recorded for this clonotype. V usage is TRBV9 and J usage is TRBJ2-1, with D perhaps matching TRBD1 (5 bases). This CDR3 comprises 12 residues. CDR1 and CDR2 from the germline V gene are SGDLS and YYNGEE. Trimming removed 4 bases at V and 12 bases at J, with 14 bases between. Here the CDR3 reads CASSKDTSRQFF. CDR3 sequence (DNA): TGTGCCAGCAGCAAGGACACCAGCAGGCAGTTCTTC.

This clonotype has a handful of counts. V is TRBV5-1 and J is TRBJ2-1, with D uncertain. Germline-derived CDR1 and CDR2 are SGHRS and YFSETQ. The CDR3 loop spans 14 amino acids. Trimming removed 3 bases at V and 9 bases at J, with 16 bases between. The CDR3 DNA follows: TGCGCCAGCAGCTCAATTTTAAATCGTGGTGAGCAGTTCTTC. This codes for CASSSILNRGEQFF.

J is TRBJ2-2 and V is TRBV9; D possibly matches TRBD1 or TRBD2 (5 bases each). Trimming removed 0 bases from V and 4 bases from J, with 10 bases in between. The CDR3 is 15 residues long. Looked up from germline, CDR1 is SGDLS and CDR2 is YYNGEE. The CDR3 DNA reads TGTGCCAGCAGCGTAGTTGGGGGATCCACCGGGGAGCTGTTTTTT. Translation: CASSVVGGSTGELFF.

The chain couples TRBV4-3 to TRBJ2-5; D is perhaps TRBD1 or TRBD2 (5 bases each). With 1 base removed from V and 0 bases from J, the gap between germline ends came to 18 bases. This CDR3 region has 18 residues. Germline V CDR1 and CDR2: LGHNA, YSLEER. The chain's CDR3 is CASSQGTGIGVYQETQYF. For the CDR3, the DNA is TGCGCCAGCAGCCAAGGAACCGGGATAGGGGTGTACCAAGAGACCCAGTACTTC.

CDR3 loop: CSASSDGTNDGELFF. In nucleotides, the CDR3 is TGCAGTGCTAGTTCTGATGGGACCAATGACGGGGAGCTGTTTTTT. The chain is built from TRBV20-1 and TRBJ2-2, with D possibly being TRBD1 or TRBD2 (5 bases each). Germline values: CDR1 DFQATT, CDR2 SNEGSKA (reference sequence). This CDR3 is built from 15 residues. V was pared by 3 bases and J by 7 bases, with 18 bases between.